The next 3 T cell receptor beta chains were all read from a single sample in a study of T-cell reconstitution after alpha-beta-depleted transplantation in children. For TCRbeta, the library was prepared with unique molecular identifiers. TCRdb re-analysed the PCR reads in MiXCR, keeping a single row per CDR3 protein. In the table there are about 580,000 distinct CDR3 sequences, 20% to 30% of which are singletons. The input for sequencing was PBMCs, taken before TCRalphabeta/CD19-depleted stem cell transplant. Receptor source: a boy under three years old with Wiskott-Aldrich syndrome, due to receive a stem cell transplant.

A few counts support this clonotype. The chain is built from TRBV18 and TRBJ2-1; 12 bases line up with TRBD1. Germline trimming cut 3 bases from V and 8 bases from J; bases unmatched to any gene: 2. The CDR3 is 14 amino acids. In germline, CDR1 is KGHSH, CDR2 LQKENI. CDR3 nucleotide sequence: TGTGCCAGCTCACCGGGACAGGGGGCCGATGAGCAGTTCTTC. Translated: CASSPGQGADEQFF.

This clonotype was detected only a few times. This chain links TRBV12-3 or TRBV12-4 with TRBJ2-2, with D perhaps given as TRBD1 or TRBD2 (5 bases each). V was clipped by 1 base and J by 0 bases, with 12 bases between them. The CDR3 is made up of 17 amino acids. The CDR3 reads CASSLEVGPTNTGELFF. CDR3 DNA sequence: TGTGCCAGCAGTTTAGAAGTGGGACCCACGAACACCGGGGAGCTGTTTTTT.

The J gene is TRBJ1-5, the V gene TRBV20-1; D is unclear. CDR3 size: 15 residues. Trimming stripped 1 base from V and 0 bases from J, with 10 bases between. Germline CDR1 DFQATT, CDR2 SNEGSKA (reference sequence). The CDR3 sequence is CSARAPLSSNQPQHF. CDR3 sequence (DNA): TGCAGTGCTAGAGCCCCTCTGTCTAGCAATCAGCCCCAGCATTTT.